This TCR beta chain stems from a study of tumor-infiltrating lymphocytes in localized non-small cell lung cancer. Study results and limitations: Not all patients were TCR sequenced, owing to tissue quantity.

Using immunoSEQ multiplex PCR, the repertoire was profiled, and TCRdb retains in-frame clones only, with some absent. The sample records 9,000 to 10,000 clones, more than 70% being singletons. The ends lost 4 bases at V and 7 bases at J; junction bases unmatched: 5. This CDR3 spans 13 amino acids. Germline CDR1 LNHDA, CDR2 SQIVND (reference sequence). For this clone: Its antigen is unknown.

This sequence was found in a human donor with non-small cell lung cancer. The chain employs TRBV19 and TRBJ1-2, with 8 bases aligning to TRBD1. The sequenced material came from lung tumor tissue. The CDR3 region has the DNA TGTGCCAGTAGTACAACAGGGGGAGGTGGCTACACCTTC. Encoded protein: CASSTTGGGGYTF.